This T cell receptor beta chain was identified in a study of T-cell memory formation after mild COVID-19. This CDR3 has 15 amino acids. Per the germline V gene, CDR1 is SGHKS and CDR2 is YYEKEE (reference sequence). Trimming removed 1 base at V and 0 bases at J, with 8 bases between. This clonotype was counted only a few times. Its target is unknown. Whole-study results and caveats: Clones that got smaller from day 15 to 85 had even CD4/CD8, while clones growing later tipped toward CD4+. The authors left the SARS-CoV-2 specificity of second-wave clones peaking on day 37 unconfirmed.

Each CDR3 protein gets one entry after TCRdb re-called the 5' RACE reads with MiXCR. The table includes approximately 240,000 distinct CDR3 sequences, approximately 16% detected once. The material sequenced was PBMCs or a T cell subset sorted from them (not recorded which). The chain uses TRBV5-5 and TRBJ1-3; D not certain. The TCR was taken from a man aged 18 to 35 who had mild COVID-19 (a few samples of this study predate the infection). Cell type and time point are not known. The CDR3: CASSLNFHSGNTIYF. For the CDR3, the DNA is TGTGCCAGCAGCTTGAACTTCCACTCTGGAAACACCATATATTTT.